This T cell receptor beta chain was observed in a study of T cells in Graves' hyperthyroidism and ophthalmopathy. Study results and limitations: Progression to ophthalmopathy was predicted a median of 6.5 months early.

This clonotype was detected only a few times. Its antigen is still unknown. The CDR3 sequence is 15 residues long. Germline CDR1 MNHEY, CDR2 SVGAGI. The trim removed 6 bases at V and 3 bases at J, leaving 7 bases unmatched. The investigators amplified TCR beta CDR3 regions from RNA transcripts. HTBI primers were used for first-round RT-PCR of the TCR CDR3. One entry per CDR3 protein results from TCRdb running MiXCR on the multiplex PCR reads. Of hundreds of thousands of distinct CDR3 sequences in the sample, roughly 45% were seen once. This TCR was sampled from an adult man with Graves' disease, either hyperthyroidism or ophthalmopathy (not recorded which). Sequenced: peripheral blood or thyroid tissue (not recorded which). This chain uses TRBV6-5 with TRBJ1-5; 8 nucleotides match TRBD1. The CDR3 is CASRAGTGNNQPQHF. In DNA, the CDR3 is TGTGCCAGCAGGGCCGGGACAGGAAACAATCAGCCCCAGCATTTT.